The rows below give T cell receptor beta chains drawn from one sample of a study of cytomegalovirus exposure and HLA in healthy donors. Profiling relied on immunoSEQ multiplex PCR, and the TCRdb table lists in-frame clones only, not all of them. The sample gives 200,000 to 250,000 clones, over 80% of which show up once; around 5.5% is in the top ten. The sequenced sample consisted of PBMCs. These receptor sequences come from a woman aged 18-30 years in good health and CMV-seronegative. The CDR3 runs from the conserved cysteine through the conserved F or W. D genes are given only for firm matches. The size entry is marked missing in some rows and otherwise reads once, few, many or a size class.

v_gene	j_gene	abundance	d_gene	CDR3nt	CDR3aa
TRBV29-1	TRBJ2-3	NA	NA	TGCAGCGTTGAGGGGTTAGGGGATACGCAGTATTTT	CSVEGLGDTQYF
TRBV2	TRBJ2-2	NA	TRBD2	TGTGCCAGCAGGCCCCCGGGACTAGCGGGAGTGACCGGGGAGCTGTTTTTT	CASRPPGLAGVTGELFF
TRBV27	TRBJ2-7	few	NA	TGTGCCAGCAGGGGCCAGGGGTACGAGCAGTACTTC	CASRGQGYEQYF
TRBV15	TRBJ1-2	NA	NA	TGTGCCACCAGCAGACCCTTCCTAAGAAGCTATGGCTACACCTTC	CATSRPFLRSYGYTF
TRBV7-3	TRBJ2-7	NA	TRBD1	TGTGCCAGCAGCCCCGGGACAGGTCCGTACGAGCAGTACTTC	CASSPGTGPYEQYF
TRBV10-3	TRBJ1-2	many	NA	TGTGCCATCAGTGAGTCGGGGGACTATGGCTACACCTTC	CAISESGDYGYTF
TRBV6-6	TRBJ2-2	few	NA	TGTGCCAGCAGTTATTCCACCGGGGAGCTGTTTTTT	CASSYSTGELFF
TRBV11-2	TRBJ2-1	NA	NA	TGTGCCAGCAGCTTATATCGGCGGGCGGATTACAATGAGCAGTTCTTC	CASSLYRRADYNEQFF
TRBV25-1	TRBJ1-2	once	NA	TGTGCCAGCAGTGAAAGGTCAGGGCTCGATCATGGCTACACCTTC	CASSERSGLDHGYTF
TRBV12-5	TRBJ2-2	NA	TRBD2	TGTGCTAGTGGTTTGGTACTAGGACTAGTTCCCTTGCCAGTATCCGGGACCGGGGAGCTGTTTTTT	CASGLVLGLVPLPVSGTGELFF
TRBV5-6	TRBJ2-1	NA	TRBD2	TGTGCCAGCAGCCTCGGGAGGGTTGAGCAGTTCTTC	CASSLGRVEQFF
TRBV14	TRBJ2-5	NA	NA	TGTGCCAGCAGCCCGGGGACAACTGCAGGGACCCAGTACTTC	CASSPGTTAGTQYF
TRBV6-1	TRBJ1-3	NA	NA	TGTGCCAGCAGTGACGAAGGGGGAAACACCATATATTTT	CASSDEGGNTIYF
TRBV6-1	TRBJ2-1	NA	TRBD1	TGTGCCAGTGTACTGACAGGGACGATAAACAATGAGCAGTTCTTC	CASVLTGTINNEQFF
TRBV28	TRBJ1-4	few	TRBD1	TGTGCCAGTTCACCACCGGGACAGGGGGCGGGAAAACTGTTTTTT	CASSPPGQGAGKLFF
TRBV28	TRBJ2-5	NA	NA	TGTGCCAGCAGTTGGGCCGGGGTGTTGGAGACCCAGTACTTC	CASSWAGVLETQYF
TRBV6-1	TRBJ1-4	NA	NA	TGTGCCAGCAGTGAATGGGTCGGCGGACCTGATGTAAAACTGTTTTTT	CASSEWVGGPDVKLFF
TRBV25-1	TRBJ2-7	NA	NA	TGTGCCAGCAGTGAATCCGGGGGCCCAATTTACGAGCAGTACTTC	CASSESGGPIYEQYF